This T cell receptor beta chain was obtained from a study of blood T cell repertoires in COVID-19. Background on the study: Whether acute or convalescent, the COVID-19 samples came from the United States, Italy and Spain.

Germline values: CDR1 SGHNT, CDR2 YYREEE (reference sequence). Trimming took 4 bases from V and 0 from J; bases not matched to a gene: 4. CDR3 length: 16 residues. Sequencing used immunoSEQ multiplex PCR; TCRdb keeps in-frame clones, though not all of them. Of under 85,000 clones listed, about 81% are singletons. This chain joins TRBV5-4 and TRBJ2-4, with 10 bases lining up with TRBD2. Sequenced sample: peripheral blood. The TCR sequence derives from an elderly man with acute or convalescent COVID-19. The CDR3 DNA follows: TGTGCCAGCAGCCTTCGACTAGCGGGAGCCAAAAACATTCAGTACTTC. It codes for CASSLRLAGAKNIQYF.